The 21 T cell receptor beta chains below were found in one sample sequenced in a study of response to subunit inactivated influenza vaccine. TCRdb redid the calling of the RT-PCR reads with MiXCR, one entry per CDR3 protein. The sample consists of around 520,000 distinct CDR3 sequences, over 9.5% of them appearing once. Sequencing was performed on PBMCs from blood, taken on the day of vaccination. Receptor source: a man aged 50 to 59 who received an inactivated influenza vaccine.

This rearrangement joins TRBV25-1 to TRBJ2-7; the match to TRBD2 covers 7 bases. CDR3 length: 13 residues. V shed 8 bases and J 5 bases; nucleotides not matched to a gene: 9. CDR1 and CDR2 from the germline V gene are MGHDK and SYGVNS. DNA for the CDR3: TGTGCCAGCGGCCTACTAGCGAAGAACGAGCAGTACTTC. Protein: CASGLLAKNEQYF.

V gene TRBV29-1 combines with J gene TRBJ2-2, with D possibly being TRBD2 (5 bases). Trimming cost V 4 bases and J 2 bases, with 11 bases left between them. The germline V gene encodes CDR1 SQVTM and CDR2 ANQGSEA. The CDR3 has 14 amino acids. The CDR3 spells CSVVTGVNTGELFF. The CDR3 DNA reads as TGCAGCGTTGTAACCGGGGTAAACACCGGGGAGCTGTTTTTT.

This clonotype was counted only a few times. V and J are TRBV7-2 and TRBJ2-3; 10 positions match TRBD2. The CDR3 has 22 residues. In germline, CDR1 is SGHTA, CDR2 FQGNSA. V gave up 2 bases and J gave up 0 bases; unmatched junction bases: 20. DNA of the CDR3: TGTGCCAGCAGCTTATTCGGGCTTGTAGCGGGAGGCCACCCCCCTAGCACAGATACGCAGTATTTT. This gives the protein CASSLFGLVAGGHPPSTDTQYF.

The CDR3, as DNA: TGTGCCAGCAGTTCACCCCCGGCCGGGAACAATGAGCAGTTCTTC. Translation gives CASSSPPAGNNEQFF. The V call is TRBV12-3 or TRBV12-4, the J call TRBJ2-1; D may be TRBD2 (5 bases). This CDR3 is built from 15 residues. Trimming pared 4 bases from V and 5 bases from J, leaving 15 bases between.

This chain joins TRBV2 and TRBJ1-2; 7 nucleotides agree with TRBD1. The J segment lost 6 bases and the V segment lost 5 bases, leaving 6 bases of the junction unmatched. Germline V CDR1 and CDR2: SNHLY, FYNNEI. This CDR3 is built from 13 residues. The CDR3 coding sequence is TGTGCCAGCAGTAGGGGGCGCTTAGATGGCTACACCTTC. This codes for CASSRGRLDGYTF.

The chain uses TRBV7-9 and TRBJ2-7; TRBD1 matches 7 bases. CDR1 and CDR2 from the germline V gene are SEHNR and FQNEAQ (reference sequence). There are 14 residues in the CDR3. Unmatched junction bases numbered 6, after V lost 1 base and J lost 6 bases. As DNA, the CDR3 is TGTGCCAGCAGCTTAGTACAGGGGTCTTCCGAGCAGTACTTC. Protein sequence: CASSLVQGSSEQYF.

V is TRBV18 and J is TRBJ1-6; D not certain. There are 14 residues in the CDR3. V lost 3 bases and J lost 8, with 11 bases in between. Germline V gene sequence: CDR1 KGHSH, CDR2 LQKENI. The chain's CDR3 is CASSPTRADSPLHF. For the CDR3, the DNA is TGTGCCAGCTCACCGACGCGGGCTGATTCACCCCTCCACTTT.

This clonotype was counted ten times or more. The V gene is TRBV11-2, the J gene TRBJ2-7; D unresolved. The CDR3 has 15 residues. Trimming took 0 bases from V and 0 from J, leaving 9 bases between them. Germline V gene lookup returns CDR1 SGHAT and CDR2 FQNNGV. The CDR3 loop reads CASSLDMGPSYEQYF. Written as DNA, the CDR3 is TGTGCCAGCAGCTTAGATATGGGCCCCTCCTACGAGCAGTACTTC. Full variable domain (missing parts from reference TRBV11-2 and TRBJ2-7): EAGVAQSPRYKIIEKRQSVAFWCNPISGHATLYWYQQILGQGPKLLIQFQNNGVVDDSQLPKDRFSAERLKGVDSTLKIQPAKLEDSAVYLCASSLDMGPSYEQYFGPGTRLTVT.

The gene calls are TRBV6-5 and TRBJ2-1, with 10 positions matching TRBD2. The germline V gene encodes CDR1 MNHEY and CDR2 SVGAGI. J gave up 9 bases and V 2 bases, and 7 bases lay outside the gene matches. This CDR3 region has 15 residues. CDR3: CASSYVSGRVSEQFF. Written as DNA, the CDR3 is TGTGCCAGCAGTTACGTAAGCGGGAGGGTTAGTGAGCAGTTCTTC.

Only a few counts were recorded for this clonotype. The J gene is TRBJ1-4, the V gene TRBV5-1; D uncertain. This CDR3 spans 15 amino acids. Trimming left V 7 bases short and J 0 bases short, with 13 bases between. Per the germline V gene, CDR1 is SGHRS and CDR2 is YFSETQ. The CDR3 loop reads CASALGFATNEKLFF. DNA of the CDR3: TGCGCCAGCGCCTTAGGATTTGCAACTAATGAAAAACTGTTTTTT.

This clonotype was picked up a small number of times. The rearrangement uses TRBV24-1 and TRBJ2-3, with no clear D. This CDR3 spans 13 amino acids. The germline V and J ends were trimmed by 4 bases and 8 bases, with 12 bases remaining between them. CDR1 is KGHDR, CDR2 SFDVKD, per germline. CDR3 bases: TGTGCCACCAGTGACGGCACCAAGAGTACGCAGTATTTT. Encoded protein: CATSDGTKSTQYF.

This clonotype was seen a handful of times. V is TRBV11-2 and J is TRBJ2-3, with 7 positions matching TRBD1. Trimming at V came to 3 bases and at J to 2 bases, leaving 14 bases not matched to a gene. Germline lookup yields CDR1 SGHAT and CDR2 FQNNGV. This CDR3 comprises 18 residues. CDR3 protein: CASSFDGTDGTHTDTQYF. CDR3 bases: TGTGCCAGCAGCTTTGACGGGACAGATGGGACACACACAGATACGCAGTATTTT.

Many counts were recorded for this clonotype. The chain is built from TRBV29-1 and TRBJ2-1, with 9 bases that match TRBD2. CDR1 and CDR2 from the germline V gene are SQVTM and ANQGSEA. This CDR3 has 21 residues. J was trimmed by 0 bases and V by 3 bases; bases with no gene match: 21. The CDR3 DNA follows: TGCAGCGTTGATGGCTCACGGGGTGGGACTAGCAGAAAAAGCTCCTACAATGAGCAGTTCTTC. It translates to CSVDGSRGGTSRKSSYNEQFF.

Only a few counts were recorded for this clonotype. The rearrangement links TRBV12-3 or TRBV12-4 to TRBJ1-2; no reliable D call. Trimming stripped 5 bases from V and 1 base from J, with 5 bases between. The CDR3 is 12 residues long. This CDR3 is CASSIYNYGYTF. CDR3 nucleotides: TGTGCCAGCAGTATTTATAACTATGGCTACACCTTC.

The chain is built from TRBV7-9 and TRBJ2-3, with 12 bases aligning to TRBD1. Germline assignment: CDR1 SEHNR and CDR2 FQNEAQ (reference sequence). The ends lost 4 bases at V and 3 bases at J; junction bases unmatched: 5. CDR3 length: 16 residues. The CDR3 sequence: CASSSGQGARTDTQYF. Written as DNA, the CDR3 is TGTGCCAGCAGCTCGGGACAGGGGGCTCGTACAGATACGCAGTATTTT.

The chain links TRBV12-3 or TRBV12-4 to TRBJ2-1; 11 bases fit TRBD2. V dropped 7 bases and J dropped 4; count of bases not matched to a gene: 9. This CDR3 is 16 amino acids long. In DNA, the CDR3 is TGTGCCAGCACCCGACGGGGGACTAGCGGATACAATGAGCAGTTCTTC. Its protein is CASTRRGTSGYNEQFF.

The chain uses TRBV7-6 and TRBJ2-1, with unresolved D. Trimming cost V 9 bases and J 10 bases, with 16 bases left between them. Germline V lookup: CDR1 SGHVS, CDR2 FNYEAQ. This CDR3 has 12 amino acids. CDR3 loop: CASGFAGLEQFF. CDR3 nucleotides: TGTGCCAGTGGCTTTGCAGGCCTAGAGCAGTTCTTC.

This clonotype was found a few times. The DNA of the CDR3 is TGTGCCAGCAGTTACTCGTTCTACGAGCAGTACTTC. It codes for CASSYSFYEQYF. V is TRBV6-2 or TRBV6-3 and J is TRBJ2-7; D remains ambiguous. CDR3 length: 12 residues. Trimming cost V 0 bases and J 3 bases, with 3 bases left between them. Germline CDR1 and CDR2: MNHEY and SVGEGT.

Only a few counts were recorded for this clonotype. The chain recombines TRBV6-2 or TRBV6-3 with TRBJ2-1; 7 positions agree with TRBD2. J lost 4 bases, V lost 7 bases, and 4 bases had no gene match. Germline loops: CDR1 MNHEY, CDR2 SVGEGT. The CDR3 consists of 13 residues. This CDR3 is CASTGLGYNEQFF. The CDR3 coding sequence is TGTGCCAGCACTGGACTAGGTTACAATGAGCAGTTCTTC.

V is TRBV30 and J is TRBJ2-7, with TRBD2 matching over 11 bases. Germline V gene sequence: CDR1 GTSNPN, CDR2 SVGIG (reference sequence). The CDR3 extends over 14 amino acids. V lost 0 bases, J lost 9 bases, and 7 bases stayed unmatched. This CDR3 reads CAWSVLAGGVAQYF. The CDR3 nucleotides read TGTGCCTGGAGTGTATTAGCGGGAGGGGTCGCGCAGTACTTC.

This clonotype was observed a handful of times. This rearrangement joins TRBV20-1 to TRBJ1-6; no clear D. This CDR3 region has 13 residues. V was shortened by 3 bases and J by 7 bases, with 10 bases between the two germline ends. The germline V gene encodes CDR1 DFQATT and CDR2 SNEGSKA (reference sequence). CDR3 sequence: CSARALGNSPLHF. DNA of the CDR3: TGCAGTGCTAGGGCACTGGGGAATTCACCCCTCCACTTT.